This TCR beta chain was recovered during a study of cytomegalovirus exposure and HLA in healthy donors (TCRdb year 2017). About the study as a whole: An earlier analysis of approximately 640 of the donors reported approximately 270 Gb of sequence data and some 100 million unique TCR beta sequences from roughly 200 million T cells. The study profiled the T cell repertoires of approximately 700 subjects by immunosequencing and related them to cytomegalovirus serostatus. The study aimed to test whether cataloging public T cell receptors could reveal signatures of past pathogen exposure. A handful of DR-DQ haplotypes were handled as single units for association and clustering because linkage in the cohort was strong. All discovery cohort repertoires had been generated on a single sequencing platform. Of the 398 genotyped donors, approximately 83% fell in the genetic ancestry cluster associated with self-reported Caucasian donors. To predict cytomegalovirus infection status, the study brought together high-throughput TCR immunosequencing, statistical association of individual TCRs with disease status, and machine learning. About 310 gigabases of sequencing data and 80 million or so unique TCR sequences were included in an early release covering several hundred HLA-typed donors. To study patterns of TCR occurrence, a later analysis re-analyzed previously published TCR beta repertoires from 666 donors and added high-resolution HLA genotyping. In a later genetic analysis, genome-wide SNP genotypes for about three fifths of the roughly 670 donors were used, and that subset was treated as a discovery cohort. In the later analysis, no new phenotypic data were used to find candidate immune exposures; instead, reliance was placed on TCR beta sequences and their occurrence across donors. HLA typing included class I and class II loci at four-digit resolution. A separate validation cohort of 100 to 150 different subjects was used in addition to the roughly 640-subject first cohort. Donor age, sex, ethnicity and CMV serostatus were collected together with the repertoire data. To decide whether each TCR beta V gene segment behaved as functional or pseudogenic, an earlier analysis of fewer than 750 of the donors relied on high-throughput TCR beta sequencing. The number of typed donors differed by locus: 629-630 for A, B, C, DRB1 and DQB1; 500 to 550 for DQA1; 606 for DPA1; and about 450 for DPB1. On average, roughly 250,000 unique TCR beta nucleotide sequences were sequenced per donor among about 400 genotyped donors of the cohort, with 15% to 20% of those sequences being non-productive. Study-level results and caveats: Cytomegalovirus status was reported to be diagnosed by the classifier with high specificity and sensitivity in both the original and validation cohorts. The authors suggested that the approach could potentially be generalized to other disease states and immunological phenotypes. CMV serostatus was the only immune exposure information available for the cohort. The earlier analysis of around 600 of the donors excluded some 15 rarely observed V segments, including chromosome 9 orphons, because counts were too low. In vitro tests confirmed that a few of the cytomegalovirus-associated TCR beta chains recognize cytomegalovirus antigens. Most TCR sequences were observed very rarely across donors, whereas some public TCRs were present in many individuals. A further reported finding was that TCR beta sequences accurately predicted the HLA-A and HLA-B alleles for most subjects in the first cohort. A later analysis found that HLA-associated TCR beta chains were more clonally expanded and had lower generation probabilities than equally common non-associated chains. In a later analysis, TCR association rates were found to vary across HLA loci, with the most associated TCRs seen for DRB1 alleles and the fewest for HLA-C alleles. Broadly in line with IMGT annotations, most TCR beta V segments showed up in productive rearrangements about 87% or about 30% of the time in an earlier analysis of a few hundred of the donors. A cluster of highly shared sequence variants was judged likely to be a technical artifact of the sequencing pipeline. A later analysis found that most CMV-associated TCR beta chains appeared HLA-restricted, with HLA associations seemingly driven largely by CMV exposure. Some IMGT-functional V segments, including TRBV6-2 and TRBV6-3, could not be told apart with the 87-base-pair reads, so those segments were excluded. When HLA alleles, especially DR and DQ, strongly co-occurred, attributing TCR associations to individual alleles was difficult. A later genetic analysis reported fewer N-insertions in productive TCRs among donors in an Asian-associated ancestry cluster than the roughly 700-donor mean. HLA typing was unavailable for some donors at each locus, so association tests used only the typed subset. An association between a missense DCLRE1C variant and V-gene and J-gene trimming of TCR beta chains was found in a later genetic analysis and replicated in an independent cohort. Specific HLA alleles were associated with over 15,000 TCR beta sequences at a false discovery rate of 0.05 in a later analysis. Presence/absence analyses assumed roughly uniform sequencing depth across donors, an assumption that may not hold. A later analysis reported that several top co-occurrence clusters appeared linked to parvovirus B19, influenza, CMV and Epstein-Barr virus. The cohort was sequenced for TCR beta chains only, and without alpha or paired-chain data the features that could be detected were limited. Linkage disequilibrium might explain the correlated functional status among segregating V segments, but an unknown experimental factor could not be ruled out. The study gave a list of more than 150 TCR beta chains associated with cytomegalovirus.

In total, approximately 690 healthy bone marrow donors made up the cohort. All cohort members were sampled while nominally healthy, although unrecorded immune exposures were likely present. The donor tested CMV seronegative, placing the donor among the 350 or so seronegative members of the cohort. A peripheral blood sample was collected from each donor, and TCR beta sequencing was performed on peripheral blood mononuclear cells. Genomic DNA extraction from the blood cell samples was performed with the Qiagen DNeasy Blood Extraction Kit. With regard to this clone: Its antigen remains unidentified. One end of the junction is discordant with germline, which a read error may explain.

Receptor amplification or capture employed the immunoSEQ multiplex PCR assay. The multiplex PCR relied on a mix of 60 forward primers for TCR Vbeta segments and 13 reverse primers for TCR Jbeta segments. A multiplex PCR assay on genomic DNA amplified the CDR3 region of rearranged TCR beta genes. The amplified TCR beta libraries were sequenced on the Illumina HiSeq System as 87-base-pair reads. As for the original processing: Across the 640 or so repertoires, a later analysis counted roughly 77 million unique TCR beta chains, around 11 million of which were shared by at least two donors. To remove PCR and sequencing errors, raw reads were error-corrected and collapsed into unique sequences using a nearest-neighbor algorithm that merged closely related sequences. To assign V, D and J gene segments, CDR3 sequences were aligned to IMGT reference sequences. For a sequence to be retained, a match of at least six nucleotides to both a V gene segment and a J gene segment was required. Rearrangements were classified as productive when the CDR3 lacked stop codons and remained in frame with V and J, and all other rearrangements were classified as non-productive. Following IMGT convention, CDR3 was defined as the stretch from the second conserved V-encoded cysteine to the conserved J-encoded phenylalanine. The earlier analysis of about 610 of the donors excluded sequences that lacked an unambiguous match to a single V gene segment. An earlier analysis of under 750 of the donors called V segments functional above 56.7% productive rearrangements and segregating when the between-donor standard deviation exceeded 5%. A statistical classification framework was developed to diagnose cytomegalovirus status using the catalog of TCR beta chain sequences. In a later analysis, V and J genes were assigned by comparing TCR nucleotide sequences against IMGT/GENE-DB human TR gene sequences. Using the TCRdist pipeline, a later analysis assigned CDR3 sequences along with most-parsimonious VDJ recombination scenarios. In a later analysis, each TCR beta chain was defined by its CDR3 amino acid sequence together with its V-gene family, and reads lacking a unique V-gene family were excluded. To address suspected cross-contamination and a sequencing artifact, a later analysis removed a few hundred highly shared, low-generation-probability nucleotide sequences. A later analysis calculated a clonal expansion index for each public chain from normalized within-repertoire ranks of inferred template counts. In a later analysis, generation probabilities were computed using a VDJ recombination model fitted to out-of-frame rearrangements, and the results were checked against IGoR. Hypergeometric tests were used in a later analysis to score TCR-TCR, TCR-HLA and TCR-CMV co-occurrence, with a repertoire-size bias correction applied to the TCR pairs. A later analysis estimated false discovery rates by permuting HLA or CMV assignments 20 times. In a later analysis, co-occurring TCRs were grouped using DBSCAN, and TCRdist sequence similarity was added for clustering within HLA-allele-positive subsets. Repertoires with fewer than 30,000 or more than 120,000 public chains were left out of co-occurrence clustering, as were about five repertoires with anomalous nucleotide sharing. In its TCRdb copy, this immuneACCESS table keeps in-frame sequences only and misses some clones. Where compared with another copy, unresolved V genes explain less than half of these, and the others have no known cause. V, J and clone size reflect that table, while D and trimming were determined from the DNA. The sample table contains around 64,000 clones; only one count was recorded for just over 85% of them. The top ten hold 1.5% to 2% of the sample.

CDR1 is given as MNHNS and CDR2 as SASEGT, both from the germline V gene. From its cysteine to its phenylalanine, the CDR3 spans 17 amino acids. The read is trimmed to its CDR3 DNA, 51 bases read in frame from base 1. The source is a woman in her 30s in good health and CMV-seronegative. In this chain, TRBV6-1 is recombined with TRBJ1-2; the D gene is perhaps TRBD1, on 6 matching bases. The sample consisted of PBMCs. The nucleotide sequence is TGTGCCAGCAGTGAAGCTGGCAGGGGAATACAAGCAGGCGGCTACCCCTTC. This gives the protein CASSEAGRGIQAGGYPF.